The T cell receptor (beta chain) under discussion was sequenced for a study of Ad26.COV2.S vaccination and SARS-CoV-2 variants. Study-wide background: A participant enrolled in the COV1001 Ad26.COV2.S trial arm provided the sample. Study-level points and caveats: Comparability of non-spike TCR breadth was observed across vaccine and placebo recipients.

As for treatment: around 19 received Ad26.COV2.S at low or high dose, single or two shots; about five received placebo; per-sample allocation not given. Samples came from day 63 after the first vaccine or placebo injection. An adult donor aged 18-55 years was enrolled in Boston. Its platform was an Ad26 vector, and its expressed antigen was Wuhan-strain SARS-CoV-2 spike. The germline CDR1 and CDR2 sequences are GTSNPN and SVGIG (reference sequence). This CDR3 has 11 amino acids. Deletions cut 3 bases from V and 5 bases from J, with 7 bases between. Using immunoSEQ multiplex PCR, the repertoire was profiled, and TCRdb retains in-frame clones only, with some absent. The sample yields about 350,000 clones, 70% to 90% seen once. As to this clone: Its antigen is currently unknown.

This TCR was sampled from a person between 18 and 59 years old who received the Ad26.COV2.S COVID-19 vaccine or a placebo. The J gene is TRBJ2-5, the V gene TRBV30; no clear D gene. The input for sequencing was peripheral blood, taken in a trial of Ad26.COV2.S vaccine versus placebo. The CDR3: CAWSQTETQYF. CDR3 nucleotide sequence: TGTGCCTGGAGCCAGACGGAGACCCAGTACTTC.